Detailed here is one T cell receptor beta chain. The antigen is not known. The entry originates in a study of T cell responses to AZD1222 COVID-19 vaccine. The trim removed 2 bases at V and 4 bases at J, leaving 5 bases unmatched. CDR3 length equals 14 residues. Germline V gene sequence: CDR1 MNHNS, CDR2 SASEGT. The protocol was immunoSEQ multiplex PCR, while the TCRdb copy is restricted to in-frame clones and leaves out a portion. The table shows around 110,000 clones, with about 90% occurring only once. Whole-study results and caveats: With dominance at 160-218 and 743-854, vaccine-associated CD4 TCRs spanned spike. The peak T cell response came first, and repertoires were sampled only after it.

The chain has TRBV6-1 and TRBJ2-7; 7 bases agree with TRBD1. The sequence was collected from an adult who received the AZD1222 COVID-19 vaccine. The specimen was peripheral blood, collected 28 days after the second AZD1222 dose. CDR3 loop: CASSEWDSPYEQYF. Here the CDR3 DNA reads TGTGCCAGCAGTGAATGGGACAGCCCTTACGAGCAGTACTTC.